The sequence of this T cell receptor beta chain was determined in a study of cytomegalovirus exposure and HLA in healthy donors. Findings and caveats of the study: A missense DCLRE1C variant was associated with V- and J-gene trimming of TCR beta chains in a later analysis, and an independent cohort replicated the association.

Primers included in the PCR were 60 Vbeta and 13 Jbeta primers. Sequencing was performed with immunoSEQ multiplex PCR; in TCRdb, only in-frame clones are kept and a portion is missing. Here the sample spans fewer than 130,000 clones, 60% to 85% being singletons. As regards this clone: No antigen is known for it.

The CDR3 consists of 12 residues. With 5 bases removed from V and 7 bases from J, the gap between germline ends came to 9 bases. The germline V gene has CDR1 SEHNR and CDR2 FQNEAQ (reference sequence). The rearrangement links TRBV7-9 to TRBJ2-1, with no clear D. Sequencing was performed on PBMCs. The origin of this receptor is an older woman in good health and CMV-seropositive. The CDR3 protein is CASSRLRNEQFF. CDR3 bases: TGTGCCAGCAGCCGACTGCGAAATGAGCAGTTCTTC.